The rows below give T cell receptor beta chains drawn from one sample of a study of CD4 T cells in relation to SARS-CoV-2 and coronaviruses. Sequenced by immunoSEQ multiplex PCR; TCRdb stores in-frame clones only, minus some. The sample records approximately 20,000 clones, less than 70% being singletons. Their cognate antigens are unknown. Material for sequencing was CD4+ T cells from PBMCs, cultured in vitro. Receptors originate from a human donor in good health. CDR3s leave out the opening cysteine and the closing phenylalanine or tryptophan. Only part of the rows carry a size: once, few, many, or a class if the clone is expanded.

clone size: few
V gene: TRBV5-1
J gene: TRBJ2-5
CDR3 protein: ASSLGVGGLQETQY

clone size: .
V gene: TRBV27
J gene: TRBJ2-3
CDR3 protein: ASSFLSSTDTQY

clone size: once
V gene: TRBV5-1
J gene: TRBJ2-6
CDR3 protein: ASSSTTVSGANVLT

clone size: .
V gene: TRBV18
J gene: TRBJ2-3
CDR3 protein: ASSPIGGNRGGTDTQY

clone size: .
V gene: TRBV5-1
J gene: TRBJ2-2
CDR3 protein: ASSLAGQGLGTGELF

clone size: .
V gene: TRBV6-2/TRBV6-3
J gene: TRBJ2-1
CDR3 protein: ASSPLAGVGEQF

clone size: .
V gene: TRBV19
J gene: TRBJ1-1
CDR3 protein: ASRLRFGRENTEAF

clone size: few
V gene: TRBV5-4
J gene: TRBJ2-1
CDR3 protein: ASSYGTKSHNEQF

clone size: .
V gene: TRBV5-1
J gene: TRBJ2-3
CDR3 protein: ASSLPQQGVTDTQY

clone size: once
V gene: TRBV5-1
J gene: TRBJ2-1
CDR3 protein: ASSLEWRGGSNEQF

clone size: .
V gene: TRBV6-5
J gene: TRBJ1-4
CDR3 protein: ASSYTGDTDSA

clone size: .
V gene: TRBV30
J gene: TRBJ2-2
CDR3 protein: AWSPLAGAYGGTGELF

clone size: .
V gene: TRBV4-3
J gene: TRBJ1-2
CDR3 protein: ASSQEGTRGSYGYT

clone size: .
V gene: TRBV9
J gene: TRBJ2-3
CDR3 protein: ASSVADSGTVSDTQY

clone size: few
V gene: TRBV10-3
J gene: TRBJ1-3
CDR3 protein: AISESREGGNTIY

clone size: .
V gene: TRBV5-1
J gene: TRBJ1-1
CDR3 protein: ASSLVQGAKNTEAF

clone size: .
V gene: TRBV2
J gene: TRBJ2-7
CDR3 protein: ASSPPGTSGFEQY

clone size: .
V gene: TRBV11-2
J gene: TRBJ2-7
CDR3 protein: ASSLDGHEQY

clone size: .
V gene: TRBV7-2
J gene: TRBJ2-5
CDR3 protein: ASSLGLGYFRETQY

clone size: .
V gene: TRBV30
J gene: TRBJ2-1
CDR3 protein: AWSAGSRNEQF

clone size: .
V gene: TRBV5-4
J gene: TRBJ2-1
CDR3 protein: ASSPDTGGYNEQF

clone size: .
V gene: TRBV7-2
J gene: TRBJ2-5
CDR3 protein: ASSLALGQTQETQY

clone size: .
V gene: TRBV28
J gene: TRBJ2-6
CDR3 protein: ASSLAGWTSGANVLT

clone size: .
V gene: TRBV3-1/TRBV3-2
J gene: TRBJ1-2
CDR3 protein: ASSQGNRDYGYT

clone size: .
V gene: TRBV19
J gene: TRBJ2-5
CDR3 protein: ASSIPGVGEETQY

clone size: .
V gene: TRBV5-5
J gene: TRBJ2-5
CDR3 protein: ASSLGPGGGETQY

clone size: .
V gene: TRBV4-1
J gene: TRBJ2-3
CDR3 protein: ASSPVGLTGITDTQY

clone size: once
V gene: TRBV4-1
J gene: TRBJ2-1
CDR3 protein: ASSQAGGGGPRYNEQF